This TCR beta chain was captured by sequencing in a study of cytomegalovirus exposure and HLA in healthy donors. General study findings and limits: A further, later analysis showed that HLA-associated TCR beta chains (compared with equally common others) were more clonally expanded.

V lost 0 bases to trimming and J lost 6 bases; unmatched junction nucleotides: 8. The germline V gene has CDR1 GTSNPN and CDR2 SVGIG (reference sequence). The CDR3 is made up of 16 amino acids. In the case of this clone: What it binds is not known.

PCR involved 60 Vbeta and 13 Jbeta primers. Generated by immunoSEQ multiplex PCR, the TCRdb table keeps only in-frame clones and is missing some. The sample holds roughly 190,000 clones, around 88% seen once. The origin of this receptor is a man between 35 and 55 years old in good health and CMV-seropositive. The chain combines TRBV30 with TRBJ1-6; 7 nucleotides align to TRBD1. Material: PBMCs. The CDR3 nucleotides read TGTGCCTGGAGTGTCACCCCGACAGGGATTAATTCACCCCTCCACTTT. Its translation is CAWSVTPTGINSPLHF.